This TCR beta chain originates from a study of T-cell reconstitution after alpha-beta-depleted transplantation in children. Germline CDR1 reads SNHLY; CDR2 reads FYNNEI. This CDR3 is 12 amino acids long. The ends lost 8 bases at V and 8 bases at J; junction bases unmatched: 5. This clonotype was seen at least ten times. As it was prepared, the TCRbeta library received unique molecular identifiers. Via MiXCR, TCRdb re-called the PCR reads, giving one row per CDR3 protein. Among 70,000 to 95,000 distinct CDR3 sequences listed, 9.5% to 15% were seen once. This clonotype was sampled from a human donor who donated a stem cell graft to a child with inherited bone marrow failure. V gene TRBV2 combines with J gene TRBJ1-4; 7 bases are a match to TRBD1. Sample: PBMCs from the stem cell graft donor, taken from the stem cell graft. DNA of the CDR3: TGTGCCAGCGGATGGGACAGCGAAAAACTGTTTTTT. It is translated as CASGWDSEKLFF.